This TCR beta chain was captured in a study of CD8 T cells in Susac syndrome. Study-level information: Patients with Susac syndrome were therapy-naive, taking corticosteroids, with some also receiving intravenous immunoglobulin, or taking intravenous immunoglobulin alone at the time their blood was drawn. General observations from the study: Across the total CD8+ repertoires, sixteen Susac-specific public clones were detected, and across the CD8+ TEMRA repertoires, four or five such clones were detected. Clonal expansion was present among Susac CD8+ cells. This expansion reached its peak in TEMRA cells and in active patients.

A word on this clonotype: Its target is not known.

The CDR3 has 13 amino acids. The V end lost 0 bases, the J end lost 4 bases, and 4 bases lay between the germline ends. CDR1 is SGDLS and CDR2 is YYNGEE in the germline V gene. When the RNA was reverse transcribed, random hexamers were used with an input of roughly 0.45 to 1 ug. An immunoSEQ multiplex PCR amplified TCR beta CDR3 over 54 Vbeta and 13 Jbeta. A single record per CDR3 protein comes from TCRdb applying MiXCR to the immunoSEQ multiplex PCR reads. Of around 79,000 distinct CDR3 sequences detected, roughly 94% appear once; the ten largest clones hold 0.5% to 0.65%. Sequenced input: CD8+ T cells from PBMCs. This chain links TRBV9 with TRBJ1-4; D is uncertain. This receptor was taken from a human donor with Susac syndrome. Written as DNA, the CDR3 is TGTGCCAGCAGCGTAGGGGGTAATGAAAAACTGTTTTTT. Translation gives CASSVGGNEKLFF.